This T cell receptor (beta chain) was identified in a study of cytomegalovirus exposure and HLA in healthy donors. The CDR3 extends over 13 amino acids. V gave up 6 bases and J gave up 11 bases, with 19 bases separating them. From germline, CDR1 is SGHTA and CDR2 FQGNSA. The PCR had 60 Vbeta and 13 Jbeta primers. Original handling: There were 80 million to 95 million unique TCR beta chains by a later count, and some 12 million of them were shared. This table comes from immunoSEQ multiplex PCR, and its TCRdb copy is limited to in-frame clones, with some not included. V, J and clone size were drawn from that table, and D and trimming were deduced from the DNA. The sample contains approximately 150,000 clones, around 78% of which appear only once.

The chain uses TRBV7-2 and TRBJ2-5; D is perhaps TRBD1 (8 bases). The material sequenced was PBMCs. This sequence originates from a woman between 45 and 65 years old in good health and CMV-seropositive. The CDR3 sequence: CASSFRTGREQYF. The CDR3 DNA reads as TGTGCCAGCAGTTTTCGGACAGGGCGGGAGCAGTACTTC.